This T cell receptor beta chain derives from a study of T cell changes during pregnancy in multiple sclerosis. The CDR3 has 11 residues. V shed 6 bases and J shed 9 bases, with 11 bases lying between them. CDR1 is MGHRA and CDR2 is YSYEKL in the germline V gene. The assay was immunoSEQ multiplex PCR, and TCRdb's table has in-frame clones only and misses some. The data contain 88,000 or so clones, roughly 94% of them singletons. The sequenced sample was peripheral blood, obtained before pregnancy. The TCR sequence derives from a female donor with multiple sclerosis, enrolled in a pregnancy study. This chain connects TRBV4-1 to TRBJ1-2, with D possibly TRBD1 on 6 matching bases. The CDR3 loop is CASSSQGRYTF. CDR3 nucleotides: TGCGCCAGCAGTTCACAGGGCCGCTACACCTTC.